Sequencing of this T cell receptor beta chain was carried out in a study of molecular identifiers for immune sequencing clone quantification. This clonotype was seen at least ten times. The use of previously described methods and listed TCR primers produced the bulk TCR libraries. TCRdb reprocessed the PCR reads via MiXCR and lists one record per CDR3 protein. The repertoire includes over 300,000 distinct CDR3 sequences, 24% of them detected once, and about 0.74% sits in the top ten. CDR1 and CDR2 (germline): MDHEN, SYDVKM. The length of the CDR3 is 15 residues. Trimming pared 4 bases from V and 2 bases from J, leaving 13 bases between.

This TCR came from a human donor in good health. Some libraries in this study had Jurkat cell RNA spiked in. This chain connects TRBV28 to TRBJ2-3, with unresolved D. The sample was naive CD8+ T cells from blood, with Jurkat cell RNA spiked in. Documented subset: FACS-sorted CD8+CD4-CCR7+CD45RA+ naive T cells. CDR3 loop: CASSSPTLNTDTQYF. The DNA for the CDR3 is TGTGCCAGCAGTTCTCCCACCCTCAACACAGATACGCAGTATTTT.